Following are 30 T cell receptor beta chains from one sample sequenced in a study of T cell changes during pregnancy in multiple sclerosis. Data came from immunoSEQ multiplex PCR; TCRdb stores just in-frame clones and leaves some out. The sample includes tens of thousands of clones, about 90% seen only once; the top ten take under 0.75%. The source was CD4+ T cells from peripheral blood mononuclear cells, collected in the third trimester of pregnancy. These receptors were obtained from a female donor in good health, enrolled as a control in a pregnancy study.

The chain combines TRBV5-8 with TRBJ1-4; TRBD1 matches 7 bases. The V segment lost 4 bases and the J segment 8 bases; nucleotides outside the gene matches: 20. There are 18 residues in the CDR3. Germline CDR1 SGHTS, CDR2 YDEGEE. DNA for the CDR3: TGTGCCAGCAGCCCCGACAGGGCATCCAGTTTTATTTCCGAAAAACTGTTTTTT. Its protein product is CASSPDRASSFISEKLFF.

This chain connects TRBV19 to TRBJ1-1, with unresolved D. Germline CDR1 is LNHDA and CDR2 is SQIVND (reference sequence). This CDR3 comprises 13 residues. The V gene lost 5 bases and the J gene lost 5 bases, with 12 bases spanning the gap. This CDR3 reads CASSVSRGTEAFF. The CDR3 DNA follows: TGTGCCAGTAGTGTCTCACGGGGTACTGAAGCTTTCTTT.

This clone appeared a single time. The rearrangement links TRBV29-1 to TRBJ2-7; D perhaps matches TRBD2 (6 bases). Trimming shortened V by 4 bases and J by 2 bases, and 9 bases separated the two germline ends. CDR3 length: 12 amino acids. Germline CDR1 is SQVTM and CDR2 is ANQGSEA. CDR3 DNA sequence: TGCAGCGTTGGGGGGGTCGCCTACGAGCAGTACTTC. Residues: CSVGGVAYEQYF.

The chain recombines TRBV28 with TRBJ2-1; D not resolved. The germline V gene encodes CDR1 MDHEN and CDR2 SYDVKM. The CDR3 spans 17 residues. The ends were cut back, 0 bases at V and 0 bases at J, with 12 bases in the middle. The CDR3 protein is CASSLWHLTSSYNEQFF. For the CDR3, the DNA is TGTGCCAGCAGTTTATGGCACCTTACAAGCTCCTACAATGAGCAGTTCTTC. The complete variable domain, with remaining parts taken from reference TRBV28 and TRBJ2-1, reads DVKVTQSSRYLVKRTGEKVFLECVQDMDHENMFWYRQDPGLGLRLIYFSYDVKMKEKGDIPEGYSVSREKKERFSLILESASTNQTSMYLCASSLWHLTSSYNEQFFGPGTRLTVL.

CDR3 coding DNA: TGTGCCAGCATGATATCGGGGGGGGGAGGCACAGATACGCAGTATTTT. This gives the protein CASMISGGGGTDTQYF. J is TRBJ2-3 and V is TRBV7-2; 8 bases fit TRBD2. Per the germline V gene, CDR1 is SGHTA and CDR2 is FQGNSA. The CDR3 runs 16 residues. The junction had 10 bases not matched to a gene; V was cut back by 7 bases and J by 1 base.

The chain recombines TRBV5-6 with TRBJ2-7, with 10 bases that match TRBD2. CDR1 SGHDT and CDR2 YYEEEE come from the germline V gene. The J segment lost 2 bases and the V segment lost 4 bases, leaving 6 bases of the junction unmatched. The CDR3 sequence is 15 residues long. The CDR3 region is CASSIRTSGAYEQYF. CDR3 in DNA: TGTGCCAGCAGCATTCGGACTAGCGGAGCCTACGAGCAGTACTTC.

The chain combines TRBV5-1 with TRBJ2-6; 8 bases are a match to TRBD2. Trimming removed 3 bases from V and 0 bases from J; junction bases left unmatched: 14. The length of the CDR3 is 20 residues. From germline, CDR1 is SGHRS and CDR2 YFSETQ. In DNA form, the CDR3 reads TGCGCCAGCAGCTCCTGGGGGGGCGGCGGGGGGAGCTCTGGGGCCAACGTCCTGACTTTC. Amino acid sequence: CASSSWGGGGGSSGANVLTF.

V and J are TRBV10-3 and TRBJ2-5; a weak D match, TRBD2 (6 bases). The CDR3 is 15 amino acids. Germline V gene lookup returns CDR1 ENHRY and CDR2 SYGVKD. The V end was cut by 3 bases, the J end by 5 bases, with 16 bases between. CDR3 protein: CAISEGSARGETQYF. Here the CDR3 DNA reads TGTGCCATCAGTGAAGGGTCAGCTCGGGGGGAGACCCAGTACTTC.

The rearrangement uses TRBV6-5 and TRBJ2-3; TRBD2 agrees at 12 bases. Looked up from germline, CDR1 is MNHEY and CDR2 is SVGAGI. This CDR3 comprises 15 residues. The J segment lost 1 base and the V segment lost 6 bases, leaving 2 bases of the junction unmatched. CDR3 loop: CASRRTSGGTDTQYF. DNA of the CDR3: TGTGCCAGCAGACGGACTAGCGGGGGCACAGATACGCAGTATTTT.

V usage is TRBV4-3 and J usage is TRBJ1-1, with D possibly matching TRBD1 (5 bases). The ends were cut back, 1 base at V and 8 bases at J, with 8 bases in the middle. Germline values: CDR1 LGHNA, CDR2 YSLEER. The CDR3 has 12 residues. CDR3 amino acids: CASSQARGEAFF. CDR3 DNA: TGCGCCAGCAGCCAAGCAAGGGGAGAAGCTTTCTTT.

This clone was picked up a small number of times. CDR3 nucleotide sequence: TGTGCCATCAGGTCATCGACCCAGGGCGCGGATGGCTACACCTTC. Its protein product is CAIRSSTQGADGYTF. J is TRBJ1-2 and V is TRBV10-3, with D perhaps matching TRBD1 (5 bases). Germline CDR1 and CDR2: ENHRY and SYGVKD. Trimming pared 6 bases from V and 6 bases from J, leaving 20 bases between. The CDR3 has 15 residues.

The chain employs TRBV6-4 and TRBJ2-7, with 10 bases lining up with TRBD1. This CDR3 is 18 amino acids long. CDR1 MRHNA and CDR2 SNTAGT come from the germline V gene. V lost 6 bases to trimming and J lost 0 bases; unmatched junction nucleotides: 14. CDR3 coding DNA: TGTGCCAGCAGAAGCCGCCGGGACAGGGGCCCTTACTCCTACGAGCAGTACTTC. Residues: CASRSRRDRGPYSYEQYF.

The chain employs TRBV9 and TRBJ2-3; the D gene is possibly TRBD2 (6 bases). Germline CDR1 SGDLS, CDR2 YYNGEE. This CDR3 has 17 residues. Trimming removed 0 bases at V and 1 base at J, with 15 bases between. CDR3 nucleotides: TGTGCCAGCAGCGTAGGGGTTAGCGGTTCTGGCACAGATACGCAGTATTTT. It is translated as CASSVGVSGSGTDTQYF.

This sequence joins TRBV30 and TRBJ2-7; a weak D match, TRBD2 (5 bases). CDR1 GTSNPN and CDR2 SVGIG come from the germline V gene (reference sequence). The CDR3 sequence is 16 residues long. Trimming removed 2 bases at V and 0 bases at J, with 17 bases between. CDR3 nucleotide sequence: TGTGCCTGGAGTATTCGCGGGTTCGGAAGCTCCTACGAGCAGTACTTC. It specifies CAWSIRGFGSSYEQYF.

This clone was recorded only once. The chain has TRBV7-2 and TRBJ1-6, with 7 nucleotides matching TRBD1. The CDR3 is 14 amino acids. J was trimmed by 6 bases and V by 3 bases; bases with no gene match: 2. CDR1 is SGHTA and CDR2 is FQGNSA in the germline V gene. CDR3 amino acids: CASSLDRLNSPLHF. CDR3 DNA: TGTGCCAGCAGCTTGGACAGGCTTAATTCACCCCTCCACTTT.

The J gene is TRBJ2-1, the V gene TRBV7-8; weak D call: TRBD2 (5 bases). Deletions cut 5 bases from V and 0 bases from J, with 20 bases between. This CDR3 comprises 18 residues. Germline CDR1 reads SGHVS; CDR2 reads FQNEAQ. The CDR3 is CASSLRPDSIGSYNEQFF. The CDR3 region has the DNA TGTGCCAGCAGCCTGAGGCCGGACTCCATAGGCTCCTACAATGAGCAGTTCTTC.

The chain links TRBV20-1 to TRBJ2-7, with 7 positions matching TRBD2. The length of the CDR3 is 11 residues. Germline V gives CDR1 DFQATT, CDR2 SNEGSKA (reference sequence). Trimming removed 3 bases from V and 7 bases from J; junction bases left unmatched: 3. For the CDR3, the DNA is TGCAGTGCTAGCCCGCGGGGGGAGCAGTACTTC. It codes for CSASPRGEQYF.

A note on this clone: One end of the junction does not line up with germline, which may come from a read error. The chain recombines TRBV19 with TRBJ2-3, with 10 bases aligning to TRBD2. CDR3 length: 15 amino acids. Germline V CDR1 and CDR2: LNHDA, SQIVND (reference sequence). The CDR3 nucleotides are TGTGCCAGTAGTCTGCAGCGGGGGGGCACGGATACGCAGTATTTT. Translation: CASSLQRGGTDTQYF.

The chain uses TRBV18 and TRBJ2-3, with 9 bases fitting TRBD1. The germline gives CDR1 KGHSH, CDR2 LQKENI. The junction had 5 bases not matched to a gene; V was cut back by 0 bases and J by 1 base. This CDR3 comprises 17 residues. Here the CDR3 reads CASSPPQGASGTDTQYF. The DNA of the CDR3 is TGTGCCAGCTCACCACCACAGGGGGCTTCAGGCACAGATACGCAGTATTTT.

This clone was recorded once. The rearrangement joins TRBV6-5 to TRBJ1-2, with a weak D call TRBD1 (6 bases). Germline CDR1 MNHEY, CDR2 SVGAGI. Trimming stripped 6 bases from V and 8 bases from J, with 19 bases between. The length of the CDR3 is 14 residues. CDR3 sequence (DNA): TGTGCCAGCAGCCCTACAGGGTCCCTAGTCGGCTACACCTTC. Protein product: CASSPTGSLVGYTF.

This sequence joins TRBV5-1 and TRBJ1-1, with 9 bases that match TRBD1. Germline V CDR1 and CDR2: SGHRS, YFSETQ. The CDR3 is 14 residues long. The J segment lost 5 bases and the V segment lost 1 base, leaving 3 bases of the junction unmatched. The CDR3 region is CASSLTGGVTEAFF. Here the CDR3 DNA reads TGCGCCAGCAGCTTGACAGGGGGCGTTACTGAAGCTTTCTTT.

The chain links TRBV5-1 to TRBJ2-7, with 10 bases that match TRBD1. The CDR3 sequence is 15 residues long. The germline V gene has CDR1 SGHRS and CDR2 YFSETQ. The junction had 7 bases not matched to a gene; V was cut back by 4 bases and J by 3 bases. The CDR3 is CASSASGTGVYEQYF. The CDR3 DNA is TGCGCCAGCAGCGCATCCGGGACAGGGGTCTACGAGCAGTACTTC.

This rearrangement joins TRBV6-7 to TRBJ2-3; 10 bases line up with TRBD1. TRBV6-7 is noted as an ORF with a role that remains uncertain. The V gene end was trimmed by 0 bases and the J gene end by 4 bases; junction bases not matched to a gene: 16. The CDR3 contains 20 residues. CDR3 in amino acids: CASSYSLINPGQGESDTQYF. The CDR3 region has the DNA TGTGCCAGCAGTTACTCGTTAATTAATCCCGGACAGGGGGAATCAGATACGCAGTATTTT.

The chain employs TRBV28 and TRBJ2-7, with 12 bases identical to TRBD2. This CDR3 region has 18 residues. Germline trimming cut 6 bases from V and 5 bases from J; bases unmatched to any gene: 17. In germline, CDR1 is MDHEN, CDR2 SYDVKM. The CDR3 here is CASSPDRRLAGGPHEQYF. Written as DNA, the CDR3 is TGTGCCAGCAGCCCGGACAGGCGGCTAGCGGGAGGGCCCCACGAGCAGTACTTC.

The J gene is TRBJ2-5, the V gene TRBV9; 10 bases map to TRBD2. CDR1 is SGDLS, CDR2 YYNGEE, per germline. Unmatched junction bases numbered 13, after V lost 0 bases and J lost 5 bases. This CDR3 is 18 amino acids long. CDR3 protein: CASSVGLAGDLGGETQYF. DNA of the CDR3: TGTGCCAGCAGCGTAGGGCTAGCGGGAGACCTAGGGGGGGAGACCCAGTACTTC. The full variable domain, its missing parts supplied by reference TRBV9 and TRBJ2-5, is DSGVTQTPKHLITATGQRVTLRCSPRSGDLSVYWYQQSLDQGLQFLIQYYNGEERAKGNILERFSAQQFPDLHSELNLSSLELGDSALYFCASSVGLAGDLGGETQYFGPGTRLLVL.

Regarding this clone: One end of the junction fails to match germline, which may point to a read error. In DNA, the CDR3 is TGTGCCAGCAGTACACAGGGGCCTGGACAGCGACATTGTGTCTTT. As protein: CASSTQGPGQRHCVF. The chain links TRBV28 to TRBJ1-1; 7 bases map to TRBD1. Germline V gene data show CDR1 as MDHEN and CDR2 as SYDVKM. The CDR3 spans 15 residues.

The CDR3 sequence: CASSSLDRQGEQYF. The CDR3 DNA reads as TGTGCCAGCAGTTCCTTGGACAGACAGGGCGAGCAGTACTTC. The rearrangement joins TRBV28 to TRBJ2-7; 7 positions agree with TRBD1. The CDR3 consists of 14 residues. CDR1 and CDR2 from the germline V gene are MDHEN and SYDVKM. After removal of 4 bases from V and 6 bases from J, the junction contained 9 bases not matched to a gene.

This chain joins TRBV27 and TRBJ1-4; D gene unclear. CDR1 is MNHEY and CDR2 is SMNVEV in the germline V gene (reference sequence). The CDR3 runs to 13 residues. With 7 bases removed from V and 7 bases from J, the gap between germline ends came to 13 bases. CDR3 amino acids: CASTGAEREKLFF. The DNA of the CDR3 is TGTGCCAGCACCGGAGCCGAGCGTGAAAAACTGTTTTTT.

This sequence joins TRBV29-1 and TRBJ1-6; 7 positions agree with TRBD1. V lost 1 base to trimming and J lost 9 bases; unmatched junction nucleotides: 6. The CDR3 covers 14 residues. Germline CDR1 is SQVTM and CDR2 is ANQGSEA. The CDR3 reads CSVEAGGAGSPLHF. The CDR3 DNA is TGCAGCGTTGAAGCAGGGGGTGCTGGTTCACCCCTCCACTTT.

This clone has only one observation. This chain links TRBV6-5 with TRBJ2-1; 8 bases match TRBD2. The CDR3 runs to 13 residues. The V and J ends lost 8 bases and 6 bases, in that order; junction bases with no gene match: 6. In germline, CDR1 is MNHEY, CDR2 SVGAGI. CDR3 DNA sequence: TGTGCCAGCGGGAGAGGACTAGCCAATGAGCAGTTCTTC. It codes for CASGRGLANEQFF.